In this sample, the clone carrying this T cell receptor beta chain turned up many times. Its specificity is unknown. Time point: persistent/refractory GD, antithyroid drugs over 5 years with positive TRAb. TCR sequences were obtained from RNA taken from PBMCs. Graves' disease diagnosis used American Thyroid Association guidelines. The CDR3 has 12 residues. Germline CDR1 is SNHLY and CDR2 is FYNNEI. V was clipped by 6 bases and J by 5 bases, with 11 bases between them. The record originates from a study of regulatory T cells in long-lasting Graves disease. General study points: Repertoires from persistent disease leaned toward TRBV28, TRBJ1-2 and TRBJ2-5.

CDR3-region Arm-PCR and iRepertoire HTBI primers produced the TCR beta libraries. TCRdb reanalysed the multiplex PCR reads using MiXCR and keeps one entry per CDR3 protein. The sample has about 470,000 distinct CDR3 sequences, 20% seen once. The source was peripheral blood mononuclear cells (PBMCs), collected when the disease was refractory, from a patient treated with antithyroid drugs. V gene TRBV2 combines with J gene TRBJ2-7, with D tentatively TRBD1 (5 bases). The sequence was collected from a female donor with Graves disease. The CDR3 loop reads CASRRTSNEQYF. As DNA, the CDR3 is TGTGCCAGCAGGCGGACATCCAACGAGCAGTACTTC. The full variable domain, its missing parts supplied by reference TRBV2 and TRBJ2-7, is EPEVTQTPSHQVTQMGQEVILRCVPISNHLYFYWYRQILGQKVEFLVSFYNNEISEKSEIFDDQFSVERPDGSNFTLKIRSTKLEDSAMYFCASRRTSNEQYFGPGTRLTVT.